Below, one T cell receptor (beta chain) is given with its context. This clone's antigen is unknown. Base quality data are lacking; no much larger clone is found one base away. Trimming costs V 0 bases and J 0 bases, and their ends lie 6 bases apart. Taken from cysteine to phenylalanine, the CDR3 has 14 residues. The entry retains the CDR3 DNA only, 42 bases that are in frame from base 1. For CDR1 and CDR2, the germline V gene (reference sequence) lists SGHKS and YYEKEE. This specimen comes from a study of T cell responses to AZD1222 COVID-19 vaccine (dated by TCRdb to about 2021). With regard to the full study: TCR sequencing was performed for 230 to 250 trial participants, of whom about 210 were given two doses of AZD1222 and some 26 were given two doses of MenACWY control vaccine. Trial participants were enrolled by age into subgroups of 18-55, 56-69 and 70-plus years, and 148, 28 and 57 TCR-sequenced participants, respectively, were included in these subgroups.

The time point label of this sample denotes: about 28 days (+/-7) after the second vaccine dose. AZD1222 recipients with second doses at about 4 weeks or about 12 weeks were pooled, because spike-specific TCR depth and breadth did not differ between schedules. Samples from vaccinated people were obtained from the UK trials COV001 and COV002, which included a single-blind randomized controlled phase 2/3 trial of AZD1222 (ChAdOx1 nCoV-19) in healthy adults. For TCRbeta chain sequencing, PBMC samples from trial participants were taken at day 0 and at day 28 after the second dose. Overall study outcomes, separate from this receptor: The vaccine-associated CD4 TCRs covered the entire spike protein, and the dominant responses fell in regions 160-218 and 743-854. In the small 56-69-year group, the increase in depth fell short of significance, most likely because of low power. Nearly half of unique spike-specific TCRs reportedly recognized epitopes outside regions mutated in the B.1.351 and B.1.1.7 variants. Most participants were white British and females outnumbered males, and the authors suggested that clonal diversity may have been underestimated. Conclusions about previously exposed vaccinees were limited because only six AZD1222 recipients were SARS-CoV-2 seropositive at baseline. No day 14 peak-response samples were available, so repertoires were characterized only after the peak T cell response. After two AZD1222 doses, both the breadth and the depth of spike-specific TCRs were significantly higher than at day 0 and than in MenACWY recipients.

The CDR3 regions of human TCRbeta chains were analyzed by immunosequencing. Concerning the study's data processing: Repertoire TCRs were matched against a reference library of SARS-CoV-2-specific TCRs generated with the MIRA antigen-specificity platform. Breadth meant the fraction of unique TCRs that were SARS-CoV-2-associated, whereas depth meant the fraction of total T cells that were SARS-CoV-2-associated. Each spike-specific TCR was assigned to its reactive spike region and to a CD4 or CD8 class using the MIRA data. Log10-transformed breadth and depth values were compared by one-way ANOVA with Sidak's multiple comparisons tests. Drawn from immuneACCESS, this table holds only the in-frame rearrangements with V and J called that TCRdb kept. Clones are partly lost; checked studies trace under half to an unresolved V gene and leave the rest unexplained. V, J and clone size derive from that table, while D and trimming were established from the DNA sequence. The table for this sample lists 150,000 to 200,000 clones; approximately 93% of them were counted only once. Approximately 1% of the sample rests with the top ten.

The sample here was peripheral blood, taken 28 days after the second AZD1222 dose. The TCR originated in an adult who received the AZD1222 COVID-19 vaccine. The sequence joins TRBV5-5 to TRBJ1-2; no D segment can be confidently identified. The DNA reads as follows: TGTGCCAGCAGCTTGGGCAGTTCTAACTATGGCTACACCTTC. This codes for CASSLGSSNYGYTF.